A single sample gave rise to the 22 T cell receptor beta chains below, sequenced in a study of human thymus T cells. Thymic resections from corrective heart surgery supplied the tissue. Here immunoSEQ multiplex PCR was the method, and the copy in TCRdb shows in-frame clones only, minus some. Altogether some 120,000 clones are present, about 95% being singletons, with the ten largest covering around 0.022%. The specimen sequenced was thymus tissue. The source is a boy under two years old with a congenital heart defect but otherwise immunologically healthy.

This clone showed up just once. V is TRBV6-5 and J is TRBJ2-5, with 11 bases identical to TRBD1. CDR3 length equals 16 residues. Germline lookup yields CDR1 MNHEY and CDR2 SVGAGI. Trimming cost V 0 bases and J 11 bases; bases outside gene matches: 11. The CDR3, as DNA: TGTGCCAGCAGTTACTCGAGGGACAGGGGGTGCGGGGAGCAGTACTTC. Translating gives CASSYSRDRGCGEQYF.

The table lists this clone with a count of one. The CDR3 DNA is TGTGCCAGCAGACGACAGGGTTATAGCACAGATACGCAGTATTTT. This codes for CASRRQGYSTDTQYF. J is TRBJ2-3 and V is TRBV28; 7 bases line up with TRBD1. Germline values: CDR1 MDHEN, CDR2 SYDVKM. The V and J ends lost 6 bases and 0 bases, in that order; junction bases with no gene match: 6. This CDR3 is 15 amino acids long. Supplemented by reference TRBV28 and TRBJ2-3, the full variable domain reads DVKVTQSSRYLVKRTGEKVFLECVQDMDHENMFWYRQDPGLGLRLIYFSYDVKMKEKGDIPEGYSVSREKKERFSLILESASTNQTSMYLCASRRQGYSTDTQYFGPGTRLTVL.

This chain uses TRBV6-5 with TRBJ2-2, with 9 bases aligning to TRBD2. The CDR3 is 15 amino acids. V was pared by 0 bases and J by 4 bases, with 0 bases of the junction left unmatched. The germline CDR1 and CDR2 sequences are MNHEY and SVGAGI. The CDR3 sequence: CASSYSTSGTGELFF. CDR3 nucleotide sequence: TGTGCCAGCAGTTACTCGACTAGCGGCACCGGGGAGCTGTTTTTT.

This chain joins TRBV4-1 and TRBJ2-7, with 9 bases identical to TRBD2. Trimming removed 1 base from V and 5 bases from J; junction bases left unmatched: 9. This CDR3 region has 16 residues. Per the germline V gene, CDR1 is MGHRA and CDR2 is YSYEKL. CDR3 protein: CASSQAWTSEVDEQYF. The CDR3 region has the DNA TGCGCCAGCAGCCAAGCATGGACTAGCGAGGTGGACGAGCAGTACTTC.

This chain connects TRBV15 to TRBJ1-2, with D possibly matching TRBD1 (5 bases). Trimming stripped 8 bases from V and 1 base from J, with 11 bases between. The CDR3 is made up of 13 amino acids. Germline assignment: CDR1 LNHNV and CDR2 YYDKDF (reference sequence). The chain's CDR3 is CATSTGGNYGYTF. In DNA form, the CDR3 reads TGTGCCACCTCCACGGGGGGTAACTATGGCTACACCTTC.

V gene TRBV10-2 combines with J gene TRBJ2-3; D is unresolved. The germline V gene has CDR1 WSHSY and CDR2 SAAADI. This CDR3 is built from 13 residues. V was pared by 2 bases and J by 2 bases, with 5 bases between. CDR3: CASSEDHTDTQYF. CDR3 in DNA: TGCGCCAGCAGTGAGGATCACACAGATACGCAGTATTTT.

This clone occurred once. The chain has TRBV4-1 and TRBJ1-2, with 12 bases matching TRBD1. The CDR3 runs to 16 residues. Germline CDR1 MGHRA, CDR2 YSYEKL. V was pared by 4 bases and J by 8 bases, with 11 bases of the junction left unmatched. The CDR3 protein is CASSPRAGTGGKGYTF. CDR3 sequence (DNA): TGCGCCAGCAGCCCCCGGGCCGGGACAGGGGGCAAAGGCTACACCTTC.

This sequence joins TRBV7-8 and TRBJ2-3; no reliable D call. The CDR3 covers 16 residues. Per germline, CDR1 SGHVS and CDR2 FQNEAQ. V lost 2 bases and J lost 0, with 12 bases in between. The chain's CDR3 is CASSLLFGQSTDTQYF. DNA of the CDR3: TGTGCCAGCAGCTTACTCTTTGGCCAAAGCACAGATACGCAGTATTTT.

The chain links TRBV5-6 to TRBJ2-1; perhaps TRBD2 as D (6 bases). Trimming took 4 bases from V and 9 from J, leaving 20 bases between them. Looked up from germline, CDR1 is SGHDT and CDR2 is YYEEEE. The CDR3 spans 15 residues. CDR3 DNA: TGTGCCAGCAGCCAAGGACCGGGACCAGCGGGTGAGCAGTTCTTC. Residues: CASSQGPGPAGEQFF.

With respect to this clone: A junction boundary mismatches the germline segment, possibly from a read error. The rearrangement joins TRBV5-1 to TRBJ2-7, with D tentatively TRBD1 or TRBD2 (5 bases each). Germline loops: CDR1 SGHRS, CDR2 YFSETQ. The CDR3 contains 14 residues. The CDR3 nucleotides are TGCGCCAGCAGCCCCTTTAGGGGCAGGGACGAGCGGTACTTC. This encodes CASSPFRGRDERYF.

This chain connects TRBV28 to TRBJ1-5; D remains ambiguous. V was shortened by 2 bases and J by 2 bases, with 10 bases between the two germline ends. This CDR3 contains 15 residues. Per the germline V gene, CDR1 is MDHEN and CDR2 is SYDVKM. The chain's CDR3 is CASSLGGSGNQPQHF. Here the CDR3 DNA reads TGTGCCAGCAGTTTAGGCGGCTCTGGCAATCAGCCCCAGCATTTT.

The chain couples TRBV20-1 to TRBJ1-1; D remains unclear. The CDR3 contains 10 residues. With 7 bases removed from V and 5 bases from J, the gap between germline ends came to 8 bases. Germline V lookup: CDR1 DFQATT, CDR2 SNEGSKA (reference sequence). As DNA, the CDR3 is TGCAGTGTTCAAGGAACTGAAGCTTTCTTT. Its translation: CSVQGTEAFF.

This sequence joins TRBV7-2 and TRBJ2-7; the D is unclear. Trimming cost V 4 bases and J 6 bases, with 10 bases left between them. Germline CDR1 is SGHTA and CDR2 is FQGNSA. The CDR3 is made up of 12 amino acids. The CDR3, as DNA: TGTGCCAGCAGCTCCATACCCCCCGAGCAGTACTTC. Translated: CASSSIPPEQYF. The full variable domain, its missing parts supplied by reference TRBV7-2 and TRBJ2-7, is GAGVSQSPSNKVTEKGKDVELRCDPISGHTALYWYRQSLGQGLEFLIYFQGNSAPDKSGLPSDRFSAERTGGSVSTLTIQRTQQEDSAVYLCASSSIPPEQYFGPGTRLTVT.

The chain is built from TRBV6-6 and TRBJ1-5; tentatively, D is TRBD1 (5 bases). The CDR3 totals 15 residues. In germline, CDR1 is MNHNY, CDR2 SVGAGI (reference sequence). Trimming took 7 bases from V and 4 from J, leaving 17 bases between them. CDR3 coding DNA: TGTGCCAGCACCCCGGAGGGACGGGGTAATCAGCCCCAGCATTTT. Translating gives CASTPEGRGNQPQHF.

This clone was seen a single time. This rearrangement joins TRBV5-4 to TRBJ1-1; weak D call: TRBD1 (5 bases). The V gene lost 1 base and the J gene lost 6 bases, with 13 bases spanning the gap. Looked up from germline, CDR1 is SGHNT and CDR2 is YYREEE (reference sequence). CDR3 length: 14 amino acids. The CDR3 nucleotides are TGTGCCAGCAGCTTGTATGGGGGAGTGGCTGAAGCTTTCTTT. It codes for CASSLYGGVAEAFF.

This clone came up once. This rearrangement joins TRBV5-6 to TRBJ1-1; possible D gene TRBD1, 6 bases. CDR1 and CDR2 (germline): SGHDT, YYEEEE. The V and J ends lost 3 bases and 1 base respectively, with 16 bases between them. CDR3 length equals 16 residues. The CDR3 is CASSSEYRAANTEAFF. In DNA, the CDR3 is TGTGCCAGCAGCTCCGAATACAGGGCCGCGAACACTGAAGCTTTCTTT.

The chain couples TRBV19 to TRBJ1-2; TRBD1 matches at 7 bases. The CDR3 has 15 residues. Germline trimming cut 1 base from V and 7 bases from J; bases unmatched to any gene: 9. The germline CDR1 and CDR2 sequences are LNHDA and SQIVND (reference sequence). The CDR3 is CASSIVGTETFGYTF. CDR3 DNA: TGTGCCAGTAGTATAGTAGGGACAGAAACCTTTGGCTACACCTTC. Variable domain in full (rest from reference TRBV19 and TRBJ1-2): DGGITQSPKYLFRKEGQNVTLSCEQNLNHDAMYWYRQDPGQGLRLIYYSQIVNDFQKGDIAEGYSVSREKKESFPLTVTSAQKNPTAFYLCASSIVGTETFGYTFGSGTRLTVV.

The chain has TRBV9 and TRBJ1-6; D possibly corresponds to TRBD1 (6 bases). Germline CDR1 reads SGDLS; CDR2 reads YYNGEE. The CDR3 sequence is 15 residues long. The ends were cut back, 3 bases at V and 6 bases at J, with 13 bases in the middle. The CDR3 nucleotides are TGTGCCAGCAGCGCCCTGGACAGACCTAATTCACCCCTCCACTTT. It encodes CASSALDRPNSPLHF.

This chain connects TRBV6-1 to TRBJ1-1; D remains unclear. With 4 bases removed from V and 4 bases from J, the gap between germline ends came to 19 bases. Germline CDR1 reads MNHNS; CDR2 reads SASEGT. The CDR3 is 16 residues long. CDR3 region: CASSVGPLTRGTEAFF. CDR3 nucleotide sequence: TGTGCCAGCAGTGTTGGACCGCTGACCCGGGGCACTGAAGCTTTCTTT.

The CDR3 region is CASSPADGLNEKLFF. The DNA for the CDR3 is TGTGCCAGTAGTCCGGCGGACGGGCTTAATGAAAAACTGTTTTTT. The rearrangement links TRBV19 to TRBJ1-4, with unresolved D. V shed 5 bases and J shed 4 bases, with 14 bases lying between them. CDR1 is LNHDA, CDR2 SQIVND, per germline (reference sequence). This CDR3 is built from 15 residues.

This clone was detected only once. The CDR3 sequence is CASSQVDSGGGTQYF. The CDR3 DNA reads TGCGCCAGCAGCCAAGTCGATAGCGGGGGAGGGACCCAGTACTTC. The rearrangement joins TRBV4-1 to TRBJ2-5, with 9 bases matching TRBD2. V shed 1 base and J 7 bases; nucleotides not matched to a gene: 7. The CDR3 is 15 amino acids. Per the germline V gene, CDR1 is MGHRA and CDR2 is YSYEKL.

V gene TRBV19 combines with J gene TRBJ1-3, with D hard to call. The V gene lost 5 bases and the J gene lost 0 bases, with 8 bases spanning the gap. Germline values: CDR1 LNHDA, CDR2 SQIVND (reference sequence). This CDR3 is built from 14 residues. CDR3 protein: CASSRQGSGNTIYF. The CDR3 nucleotides are TGTGCCAGTAGTCGACAAGGCTCTGGAAACACCATATATTTT.